This TCR beta chain was obtained from a study of blood T cells in healthy people across ages. The authors ran a second PCR of roughly 6 to 12 cycles using a sample-barcoded 5' primer and a J-beta primer mix. CDR3-containing paired-end reads numbered at least 2.5 million in each sample. TCRdb analysed the 5' RACE reads with MiXCR anew, one entry per CDR3 protein. The repertoire has more than 900,000 distinct CDR3 sequences, approximately 25% of them found once; the top ten carry around 0.75%. The CDR3 contains 16 residues. Germline CDR1 reads DFQATT; CDR2 reads SNEGSKA (reference sequence). V lost 4 bases and J lost 2, with 19 bases in between. The data also belong to a second study, concerning T cells of mothers and their children. That work adds: Comparable shaping of TCR recombination output by thymic selection was observed in related and unrelated pairs.

The chain carries TRBV20-1 and TRBJ2-3; D not certain. The TCR comes from a girl aged 2 to 9 in good health. The source material was blood. CDR3 nucleotides: TGCAGTGCTACCCCATTAGTCGAGTCGTCCACAGATACGCAGTATTTT. This encodes CSATPLVESSTDTQYF.